This T cell receptor beta chain was sequenced in a study of Ad26.COV2.S vaccination and SARS-CoV-2 variants. Study-level background: Ad26.COV2.S, an intramuscular injection, was given once or twice 56 days apart. General observations from the study: It was vaccine recipients, not placebo recipients, who had the higher spike-specific TCR breadth.

Treatment described: roughly 20 received Ad26.COV2.S at low or high dose, single or two shots; 5 received placebo; per-sample allocation not given. After the first vaccine or placebo injection, samples were drawn on day 63. CDR1 SGHNT and CDR2 YYREEE come from the germline V gene (reference sequence). V was trimmed by 0 bases and J by 3 bases, leaving 13 bases between them. The CDR3 spans 15 residues. Libraries were prepared by immunoSEQ multiplex PCR; TCRdb keeps only in-frame clonotypes and omits some of them. The top ten hold under 2% of the sample, which has around 450,000 clones, 70% to 90% seen once. Comment on this clone: Its antigen is unknown.

Sequencing used peripheral blood, obtained in a trial of Ad26.COV2.S vaccine versus placebo. The source is a person aged 18-65 years who received the Ad26.COV2.S COVID-19 vaccine or a placebo. The chain recombines TRBV5-4 with TRBJ2-7, with no clear D. The CDR3 is CASSLDSVSIYEQYF. CDR3 DNA sequence: TGTGCCAGCAGCTTGGATTCAGTTTCAATCTACGAGCAGTACTTC.